Each of the 25 T cell receptor beta chains below was sequenced from the same sample in a study of long-term antiretroviral therapy in people with HIV. Survey-level resolution applied to immunoSEQ assay v3.0. Assay: immunoSEQ multiplex PCR; the TCRdb copy retains only in-frame clones and omits some. The repertoire holds about 36,000 clones, with 82% as singletons. Sequencing used unsorted PBMCs, obtained 0.6 years after starting antiretroviral therapy. The receptor source for this set is a man younger than 30 with HIV.

This chain links TRBV7-6 with TRBJ2-4; D might be TRBD1 (6 bases). This CDR3 comprises 14 residues. The germline V gene encodes CDR1 SGHVS and CDR2 FNYEAQ. V shed 1 base and J shed 7 bases, with 11 bases lying between them. The CDR3 reads CASSLDPTGNIQYF. CDR3 bases: TGTGCCAGCAGCTTAGACCCCACAGGGAACATTCAGTACTTC.

The V and J genes are TRBV11-2 and TRBJ1-4; unclear D gene. The CDR3 is 14 amino acids. The germline V gene has CDR1 SGHAT and CDR2 FQNNGV. V lost 1 base and J lost 4, with 7 bases in between. The CDR3 here is CASSLGPVNEKLFF. The CDR3 DNA reads as TGTGCCAGCAGCTTAGGACCGGTTAATGAAAAACTGTTTTTT.

This clone was seen a single time. The chain links TRBV5-4 to TRBJ1-1; no clear D. This CDR3 has 13 amino acids. The V end lost 0 bases, the J end lost 8 bases, and 11 bases lay between the germline ends. Looked up from germline, CDR1 is SGHNT and CDR2 is YYREEE (reference sequence). CDR3 amino acids: CASSLASLPEAFF. CDR3 coding DNA: TGTGCCAGCAGCTTGGCGAGTCTTCCAGAAGCTTTCTTT.

This chain uses TRBV15 with TRBJ2-7, with 8 nucleotides matching TRBD1. This CDR3 contains 16 residues. Germline CDR1 is LNHNV and CDR2 is YYDKDF (reference sequence). Trimming at V came to 2 bases and at J to 0 bases, leaving 6 bases not matched to a gene. The CDR3 bases are TGTGCCACCAGCAGACTGAGGACAGGGAGCTCCTACGAGCAGTACTTC. Its translation is CATSRLRTGSSYEQYF.

The chain uses TRBV6-1 and TRBJ2-2, with a possible D match to TRBD2 (5 bases). The length of the CDR3 is 18 residues. V was cut by 0 bases and J by 0 bases, with 14 bases left in between. Germline lookup yields CDR1 MNHNS and CDR2 SASEGT. The CDR3 DNA reads TGTGCCAGCAGTGAAGCTCTGCTACGGAGGACGAACACCGGGGAGCTGTTTTTT. This translates into CASSEALLRRTNTGELFF.

This chain joins TRBV27 and TRBJ1-1; no definite D call. V shed 7 bases and J shed 0 bases, with 18 bases lying between them. Germline CDR1 and CDR2: MNHEY and SMNVEV (reference sequence). The CDR3 is 16 amino acids. This CDR3 is CASNFGGQAVNTEAFF. The CDR3 nucleotides read TGTGCCAGCAACTTCGGCGGTCAGGCTGTGAACACTGAAGCTTTCTTT.

V gene TRBV11-2 combines with J gene TRBJ1-5; TRBD1 matches 8 bases. This CDR3 contains 17 residues. Trimming took 1 base from V and 2 from J; bases not matched to a gene: 7. The germline V gene encodes CDR1 SGHAT and CDR2 FQNNGV. The CDR3 sequence is CASSLGQGRAGNQPQHF. CDR3 nucleotides: TGTGCCAGCAGCTTAGGACAGGGGCGGGCTGGCAATCAGCCCCAGCATTTT.

The chain recombines TRBV5-1 with TRBJ2-7, with D possibly matching TRBD2 (5 bases). Germline lookup yields CDR1 SGHRS and CDR2 YFSETQ. V was pared by 0 bases and J by 7 bases, with 11 bases between. The CDR3 length is 13 residues. CDR3 sequence reads: CASSLESSKEQYF. For the CDR3, the DNA is TGCGCCAGCAGCTTGGAGTCTAGCAAAGAGCAGTACTTC.

The rearrangement joins TRBV28 to TRBJ2-3; 10 bases are shared with TRBD1. Looked up from germline, CDR1 is MDHEN and CDR2 is SYDVKM. The CDR3 is 17 residues long. Trimming removed 6 bases from V and 6 bases from J; junction bases left unmatched: 15. The CDR3 loop is CASRNPGGTGDFDTQYF. The CDR3 coding sequence is TGTGCCAGCAGGAACCCTGGCGGGACAGGGGATTTTGATACGCAGTATTTT.

As DNA, the CDR3 is TGTGCCAGTAGTAAGGGAGACAGGGCACGAAGGGTTCAGCCCCAGCATTTT. Translation gives CASSKGDRARRVQPQHF. The V call is TRBV19, the J call TRBJ1-5; TRBD1 matches at 7 bases. The germline gives CDR1 LNHDA, CDR2 SQIVND (reference sequence). CDR3 size: 17 residues. The V segment lost 4 bases and the J segment 6 bases; nucleotides outside the gene matches: 15. The whole variable domain, remainder taken from reference TRBV19 and TRBJ1-5, is DGGITQSPKYLFRKEGQNVTLSCEQNLNHDAMYWYRQDPGQGLRLIYYSQIVNDFQKGDIAEGYSVSREKKESFPLTVTSAQKNPTAFYLCASSKGDRARRVQPQHFGDGTRLSIL.

The chain has TRBV28 and TRBJ2-7, with 8 bases lining up with TRBD1. The CDR3 is made up of 15 amino acids. V was pared by 6 bases and J by 2 bases, with 9 bases of the junction left unmatched. CDR1 and CDR2 (germline): MDHEN, SYDVKM. This CDR3 reads CASSQKDRAPYEQYF. In DNA, the CDR3 is TGTGCCAGCAGCCAAAAGGACAGGGCACCCTACGAGCAGTACTTC.

The CDR3 sequence is CASSYDRGLGYTF. The CDR3 DNA is TGTGCCAGCAGCTACGACAGGGGGCTGGGCTACACCTTC. The gene calls are TRBV13 and TRBJ1-2, with 10 nucleotides matching TRBD1. The germline gives CDR1 PRHDT, CDR2 FYEKMQ (reference sequence). The CDR3 covers 13 residues. V lost 4 bases, J lost 8 bases, and 4 bases stayed unmatched. The full variable domain, rest sourced from reference TRBV13 and TRBJ1-2, is AAGVIQSPRHLIKEKRETATLKCYPIPRHDTVYWYQQGPGQDPQFLISFYEKMQSDKGSIPDRFSAQQFSDYHSELNMSSLELGDSALYFCASSYDRGLGYTFGSGTRLTVV.

The chain carries TRBV5-5 and TRBJ2-3; 8 bases agree with TRBD2. The CDR3 has 14 amino acids. The V segment lost 2 bases and the J segment 8 bases; nucleotides outside the gene matches: 7. Germline CDR1 SGHKS, CDR2 YYEKEE (reference sequence). CDR3: CASSFSAGDSTQYF. CDR3 in DNA: TGTGCCAGCAGCTTCTCAGCGGGAGACAGTACGCAGTATTTT.

The chain recombines TRBV7-9 with TRBJ2-1, with TRBD2 identical over 7 bases. The trim removed 1 base at V and 6 bases at J, leaving 9 bases unmatched. The germline V gene has CDR1 SEHNR and CDR2 FQNEAQ (reference sequence). This CDR3 contains 16 residues. Written as DNA, the CDR3 is TGTGCCAGCAGCTTAGGGGACTTAGCGGGTATCAATGAGCAGTTCTTC. Its translation: CASSLGDLAGINEQFF. Full variable domain (rest looked up from reference TRBV7-9 and TRBJ2-1): DTGVSQNPRHKITKRGQNVTFRCDPISEHNRLYWYRQTLGQGPEFLTYFQNEAQLEKSRLLSDRFSAERPKGSFSTLEIQRTEQGDSAMYLCASSLGDLAGINEQFFGPGTRLTVL.

The rearrangement joins TRBV7-9 to TRBJ2-3; the match to TRBD2 covers 8 bases. Losses at the gene ends were 1 base for V and 5 bases for J; bases not matched to a gene: 8. The CDR3 has 16 residues. The V gene's germline CDR1 is SEHNR and CDR2 FQNEAQ (reference sequence). CDR3 nucleotides: TGTGCCAGCAGCTTAGGAGCGGGAGCCCCCAAAGATACGCAGTATTTT. This codes for CASSLGAGAPKDTQYF.

J is TRBJ2-7 and V is TRBV19; TRBD1 is a possible D gene (6 bases). This CDR3 has 13 residues. Between the trimmed V and J ends, which lost 8 bases and 5 bases, there was a span of 16 bases. Germline V CDR1 and CDR2: LNHDA, SQIVND (reference sequence). CDR3 amino acids: CASSYRVGNEQYF. The DNA of the CDR3 is TGTGCCAGTTCCTACAGGGTGGGGAACGAGCAGTACTTC.

Remarks on this clone: Germline is not matched at one junction end, which may reflect a read error. CDR3: CASSLAVAGELFF. The CDR3 DNA sequence: TGTGCTAGCAGCTTAGCAGTGGCAGGGGAGCTGTTTTTT. The gene calls are TRBV7-7 and TRBJ2-2; D unresolved. The CDR3 length is 13 residues. The V gene's germline CDR1 is SSHAT and CDR2 FNYEAQ (reference sequence).

The chain uses TRBV9 and TRBJ2-6; TRBD2 aligns across 7 bases. Germline loops: CDR1 SGDLS, CDR2 YYNGEE. There are 18 residues in the CDR3. V was clipped by 5 bases and J by 4 bases; unmatched bases: 15. The CDR3 bases are TGTGCCAGCAGTCTCGCGTCGGGAGGCCCGTCCGGGGCCAACGTCCTGACTTTC. Translating it yields CASSLASGGPSGANVLTF.

This sequence joins TRBV15 and TRBJ1-2; maybe TRBD1 (5 bases). The CDR3 loop spans 16 amino acids. Germline CDR1 and CDR2: LNHNV and YYDKDF (reference sequence). The V and J ends lost 1 base and 8 bases respectively, with 20 bases between them. This CDR3 reads CATSRAGEPRMEGYTF. DNA for the CDR3: TGTGCCACCAGCAGAGCGGGGGAACCCCGAATGGAAGGCTACACCTTC.

The chain joins TRBV5-1 to TRBJ2-7; 11 nucleotides agree with TRBD2. The CDR3 contains 15 residues. Germline V CDR1 and CDR2: SGHRS, YFSETQ. V was pared by 8 bases and J by 2 bases, with 9 bases of the junction left unmatched. CDR3 sequence (DNA): TGCGCCAGTACCCGCTCGACTAGCGGGACCTACGAGCAGTACTTC. Its translation: CASTRSTSGTYEQYF.

The rearrangement links TRBV5-5 to TRBJ2-7; the match to TRBD2 covers 8 bases. With V trimmed by 3 bases and J by 3 bases, 8 bases remained unmatched. Germline loops: CDR1 SGHKS, CDR2 YYEKEE (reference sequence). This CDR3 comprises 15 residues. Here the CDR3 reads CASSSRVLAGYEQYF. The CDR3 DNA reads as TGTGCCAGCAGCTCGAGGGTGCTAGCGGGCTACGAGCAGTACTTC.

The chain has TRBV7-8 and TRBJ2-3, with D unresolved. V gave up 3 bases and J gave up 6 bases, with 4 bases separating them. The CDR3 length is 11 residues. CDR1 SGHVS and CDR2 FQNEAQ come from the germline V gene. The CDR3 protein is CASSFEDTQYF. CDR3 coding DNA: TGTGCCAGCAGCTTCGAGGATACGCAGTATTTT.

In DNA form, the CDR3 reads TGTGCCAGCACCTATGGACTAGCGGGAGATTTTAGCGAGCAGTACTTC. Its protein is CASTYGLAGDFSEQYF. The gene calls are TRBV28 and TRBJ2-7, with 13 bases aligning to TRBD2. This CDR3 contains 16 residues. Losses at the gene ends were 7 bases for V and 6 bases for J; bases not matched to a gene: 12. The germline CDR1 and CDR2 sequences are MDHEN and SYDVKM. The complete variable domain, with remaining parts taken from reference TRBV28 and TRBJ2-7, reads DVKVTQSSRYLVKRTGEKVFLECVQDMDHENMFWYRQDPGLGLRLIYFSYDVKMKEKGDIPEGYSVSREKKERFSLILESASTNQTSMYLCASTYGLAGDFSEQYFGPGTRLTVT.

The chain carries TRBV28 and TRBJ1-2; no clear D gene. V shed 6 bases and J shed 8 bases, with 16 bases lying between them. This CDR3 contains 13 residues. CDR1 is MDHEN, CDR2 SYDVKM, per germline. The CDR3 sequence is CASRSDSARGYTF. DNA for the CDR3: TGTGCCAGCAGATCAGACTCTGCTCGGGGCTACACCTTC.

The chain links TRBV6-1 to TRBJ2-2, with D possibly being TRBD2 (7 bases). The CDR3 has 15 amino acids. V dropped 0 bases and J dropped 8 bases, with 13 bases sitting between them. CDR1 is MNHNS and CDR2 is SASEGT in the germline V gene. CDR3 residues: CASSEATQGLGELFF. The CDR3 DNA reads TGTGCCAGCAGTGAAGCGACACAGGGACTAGGGGAGCTGTTTTTT.